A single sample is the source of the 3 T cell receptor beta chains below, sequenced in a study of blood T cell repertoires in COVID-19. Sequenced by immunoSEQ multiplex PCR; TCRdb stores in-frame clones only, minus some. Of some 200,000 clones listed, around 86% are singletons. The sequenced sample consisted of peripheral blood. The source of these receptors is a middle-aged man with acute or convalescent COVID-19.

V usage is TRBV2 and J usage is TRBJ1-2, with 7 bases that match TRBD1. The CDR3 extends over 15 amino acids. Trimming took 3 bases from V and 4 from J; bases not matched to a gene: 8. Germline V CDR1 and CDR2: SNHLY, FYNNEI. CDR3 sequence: CASSDGQVGLYGYTF. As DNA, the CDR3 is TGTGCCAGCAGTGACGGACAGGTCGGTCTCTATGGCTACACCTTC.

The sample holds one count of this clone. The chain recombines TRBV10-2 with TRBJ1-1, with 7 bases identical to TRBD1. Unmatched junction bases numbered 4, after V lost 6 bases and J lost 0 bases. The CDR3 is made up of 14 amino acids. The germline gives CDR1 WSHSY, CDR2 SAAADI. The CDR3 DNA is TGCGCCAGCAGCCTGACAGGGATGAACACTGAAGCTTTCTTT. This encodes CASSLTGMNTEAFF.

The CDR3 loop reads CASSPLRYNEQFF. In DNA, the CDR3 is TGTGCCAGCTCACCGCTCAGATACAATGAGCAGTTCTTC. The V gene is TRBV18, the J gene TRBJ2-1; D remains ambiguous. Trimming left V 3 bases short and J 4 bases short, with 7 bases between. The germline V gene has CDR1 KGHSH and CDR2 LQKENI. This CDR3 is 13 amino acids long.